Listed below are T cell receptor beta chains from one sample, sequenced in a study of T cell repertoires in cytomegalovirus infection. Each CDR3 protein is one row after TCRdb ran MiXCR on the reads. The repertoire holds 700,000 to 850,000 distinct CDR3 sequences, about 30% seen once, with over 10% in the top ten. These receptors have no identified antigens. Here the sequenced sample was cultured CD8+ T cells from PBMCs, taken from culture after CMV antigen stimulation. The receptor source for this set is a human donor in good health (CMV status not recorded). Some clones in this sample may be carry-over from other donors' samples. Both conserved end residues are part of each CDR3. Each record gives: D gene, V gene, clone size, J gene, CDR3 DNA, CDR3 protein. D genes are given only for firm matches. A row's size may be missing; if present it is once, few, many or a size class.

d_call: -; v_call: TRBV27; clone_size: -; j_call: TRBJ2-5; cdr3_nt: TGTGCCAGCTTTGACAGTCAAGAGACCCAGTACTTC; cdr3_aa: CASFDSQETQYF
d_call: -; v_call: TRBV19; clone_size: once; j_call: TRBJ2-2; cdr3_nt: TGTGCCAGTACTTACGCTGGGACCACCGGGGAGCTGTTTTTT; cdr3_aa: CASTYAGTTGELFF
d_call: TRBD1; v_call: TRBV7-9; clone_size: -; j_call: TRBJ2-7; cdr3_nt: TGTGCCAGCAGCCCACCTTCCGGGACAGGAGCCTACGAGCAGTACTTC; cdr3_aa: CASSPPSGTGAYEQYF
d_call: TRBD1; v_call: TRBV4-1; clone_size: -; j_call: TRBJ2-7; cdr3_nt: TGCGCCAGCAGCTCCTTTACCGGGACAGGGGATACCGAGCAGTACTTC; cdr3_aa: CASSSFTGTGDTEQYF
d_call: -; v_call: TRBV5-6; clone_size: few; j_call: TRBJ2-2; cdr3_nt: TGTGCCAGCAGCTTTCCAGGGATCCCCGGGGAGCTGTTTTTT; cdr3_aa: CASSFPGIPGELFF
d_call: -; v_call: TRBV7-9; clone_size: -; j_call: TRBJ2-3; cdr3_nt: -; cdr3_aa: CASSYTFGGAPDTQYF
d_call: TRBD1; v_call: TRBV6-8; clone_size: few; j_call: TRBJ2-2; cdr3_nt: TGTGCCACCATAGTAGTGTCAGGGGGCGACCGAAAAAAAAACACCGGGGAGCTGTTTTTT; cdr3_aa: CATIVVSGGDRKKNTGELFF
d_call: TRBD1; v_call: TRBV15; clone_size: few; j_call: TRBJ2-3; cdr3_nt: TGTGCCACCAGCAGAAAGAGTCCGTCCACAGGGGATATCGATACGCAGTATTTT; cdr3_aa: CATSRKSPSTGDIDTQYF
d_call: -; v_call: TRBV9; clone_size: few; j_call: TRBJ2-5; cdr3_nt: TGTGCCAGCAGCCCCCAGGGTTTTGGCCGAGGACCGGATTTAGAGACCCAGTACTTC; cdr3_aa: CASSPQGFGRGPDLETQYF
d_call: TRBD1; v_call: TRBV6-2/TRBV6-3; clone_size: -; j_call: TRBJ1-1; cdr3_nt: TGTGCCAGCAGTTGGGACAGGCCAAACACTGAAGCTTTCTTT; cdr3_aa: CASSWDRPNTEAFF
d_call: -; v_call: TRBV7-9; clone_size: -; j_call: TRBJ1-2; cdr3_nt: TGTGCCAGCAGGTCCGGTGTTTCTCCCTATGGCTACACCTTC; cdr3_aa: CASRSGVSPYGYTF
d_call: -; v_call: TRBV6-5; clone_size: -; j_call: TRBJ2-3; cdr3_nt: TGTGCCAGCTCACCCGTGACCCTGGACACAGATACGCAGTATTTT; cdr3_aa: CASSPVTLDTDTQYF
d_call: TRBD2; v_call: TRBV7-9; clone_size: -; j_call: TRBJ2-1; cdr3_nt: TGTGCCAGCAGCTTAAGGACTAGCGGAGAACACAATGAGCAGTTCTTC; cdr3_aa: CASSLRTSGEHNEQFF
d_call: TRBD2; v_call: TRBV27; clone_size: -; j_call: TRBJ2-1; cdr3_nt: TGTGCCAACAGCCTCGGGGGGGAACCTTACAATGAGCAGTTCTTC; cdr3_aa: CANSLGGEPYNEQFF
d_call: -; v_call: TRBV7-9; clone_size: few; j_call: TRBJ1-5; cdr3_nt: TGTGCCAGCAGCCTGACCCTAGAACAGCATCAGCCCCAGCATTTT; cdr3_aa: CASSLTLEQHQPQHF
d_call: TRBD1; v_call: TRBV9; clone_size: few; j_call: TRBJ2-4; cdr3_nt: TGTGCCAGCAGCCTCACCTTTCAGGGGGCGGGAAACATTCAGTACTTC; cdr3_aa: CASSLTFQGAGNIQYF
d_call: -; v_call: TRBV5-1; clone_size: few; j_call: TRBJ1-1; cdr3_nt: TGTGCCAGCAGCTTGGACACGGGATCCACTGAAGCTTTCTTT; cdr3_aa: CASSLDTGSTEAFF
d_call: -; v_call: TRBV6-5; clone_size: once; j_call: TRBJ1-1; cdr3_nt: TGTGCCAGCAGTTACGACCAGGGATGGATGAACACTGAAGCTTTCTTT; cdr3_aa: CASSYDQGWMNTEAFF
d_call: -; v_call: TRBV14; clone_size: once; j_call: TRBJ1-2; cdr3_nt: TGTGCCAGCAGCCTCGGACCTTATGGGATCTATGGCTACACCTTC; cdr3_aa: CASSLGPYGIYGYTF
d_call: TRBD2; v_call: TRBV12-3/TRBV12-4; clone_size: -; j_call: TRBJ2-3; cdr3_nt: TGTGCCAGCAGTTTAGCGCGGGGGGGCCTCACAGATACGCAGTATTTT; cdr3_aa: CASSLARGGLTDTQYF
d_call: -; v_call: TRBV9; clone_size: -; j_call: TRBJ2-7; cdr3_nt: TGTGCCAGCAGCGTAGCTCCCCTAGGCTACGAGCAGTACTTC; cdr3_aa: CASSVAPLGYEQYF
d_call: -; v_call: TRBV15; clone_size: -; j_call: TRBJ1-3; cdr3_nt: TGTGCCACCAGCTTAGACCAGGGTTCATCCTTTGGAAACACCATATATTTT; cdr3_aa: CATSLDQGSSFGNTIYF
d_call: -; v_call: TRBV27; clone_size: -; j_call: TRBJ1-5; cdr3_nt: TGTGCCAGCAGCGTCGGGGGGCGCGATCAGCCCCAGCATTTT; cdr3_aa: CASSVGGRDQPQHF
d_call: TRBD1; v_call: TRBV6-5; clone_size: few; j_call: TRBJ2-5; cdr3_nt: TGTGCCAGCAGCTCCATCCAGACAGGGGGTGGAGAGACCCAGTACTTC; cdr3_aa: CASSSIQTGGGETQYF
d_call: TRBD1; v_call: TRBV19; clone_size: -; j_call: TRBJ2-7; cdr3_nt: TGTGCCAGTAGTATACTCCGGGACAGTGCTTCCTACGAGCAGTACTTC; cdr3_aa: CASSILRDSASYEQYF
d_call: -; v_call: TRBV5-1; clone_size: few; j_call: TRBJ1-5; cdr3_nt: TGCGCCAGCAGCTTGTCTGGGAAAGGCGAGCCCCAGCATTTT; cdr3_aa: CASSLSGKGEPQHF
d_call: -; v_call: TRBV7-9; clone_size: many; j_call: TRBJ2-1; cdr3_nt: TGCGCCAGCAGCTTCAGGGGAGATGAGCAGTTCTTC; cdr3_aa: CASSFRGDEQFF
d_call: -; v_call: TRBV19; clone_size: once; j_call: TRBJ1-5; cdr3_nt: TGTGCCAGTAGTATATTTTGGACAGCCGATGATAGCAATCAGCCCCAGCATTTT; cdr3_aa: CASSIFWTADDSNQPQHF
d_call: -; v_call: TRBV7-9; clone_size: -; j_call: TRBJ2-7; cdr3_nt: TGTGCCAGCAGCCCCCGACCGTCCCACGAGCAGTACTTC; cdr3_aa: CASSPRPSHEQYF
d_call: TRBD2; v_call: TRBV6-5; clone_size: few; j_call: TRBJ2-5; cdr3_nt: TGTGCCAGCACCCGAGCGGGGGCCAGTGGAGAGACCCAGTACTTC; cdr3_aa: CASTRAGASGETQYF
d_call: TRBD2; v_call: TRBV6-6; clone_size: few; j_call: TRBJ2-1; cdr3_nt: TGTGCCAGCAGTTACCCAGGTAGCGGGGGGGAACCCTACAATGAGCAGTTCTTC; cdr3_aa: CASSYPGSGGEPYNEQFF
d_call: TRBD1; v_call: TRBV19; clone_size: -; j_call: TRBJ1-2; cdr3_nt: TGTGCCAGTAGTATATACTCGACAGGGGCAGGTTTCGTCGGCTACACCTTC; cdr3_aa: CASSIYSTGAGFVGYTF
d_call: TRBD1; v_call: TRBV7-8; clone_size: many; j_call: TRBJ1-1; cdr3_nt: TGTGCCAGCAGCCGATACAGGGGGCTGGAGTCTTACACTGAAGCTTTCTTT; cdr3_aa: CASSRYRGLESYTEAFF
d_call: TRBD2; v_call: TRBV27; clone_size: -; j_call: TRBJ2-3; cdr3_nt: TGTGCCAGCTGTTCTCTAGCGGGGAGCACAGATACGCAGTATTTT; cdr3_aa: CASCSLAGSTDTQYF
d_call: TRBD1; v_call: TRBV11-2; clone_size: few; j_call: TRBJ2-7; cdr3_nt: TGTGCCAGCAGCTCTGACGACAGGGTCTACGAGCAGTACTTC; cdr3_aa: CASSSDDRVYEQYF
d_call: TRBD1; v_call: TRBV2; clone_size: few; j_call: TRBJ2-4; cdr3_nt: TGTGCCAGCAGTGAAGGGGACAGGGACAACATTCAGTACTTC; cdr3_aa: CASSEGDRDNIQYF
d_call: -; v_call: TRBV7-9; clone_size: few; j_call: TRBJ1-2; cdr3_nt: TGTGCCAGCAGCTTGTCGGCACCCAACTATGGCTACACCTTC; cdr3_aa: CASSLSAPNYGYTF
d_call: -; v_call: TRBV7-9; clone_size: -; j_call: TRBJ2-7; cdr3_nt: TGTGCCAGCAGCTTAGGTCAAGGCTCGGGGGACGAGCAGTACTTC; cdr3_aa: CASSLGQGSGDEQYF
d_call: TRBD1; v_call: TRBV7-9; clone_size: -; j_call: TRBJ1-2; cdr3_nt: TGTGCCAGCAACATTCCAGGGGGCGGCGGCTACACCTTC; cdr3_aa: CASNIPGGGGYTF
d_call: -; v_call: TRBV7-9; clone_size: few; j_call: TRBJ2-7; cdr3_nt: TGTGCCAGCAGCTTAGTCCCCCAGGGCTACGAGCAGTACTTC; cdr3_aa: CASSLVPQGYEQYF
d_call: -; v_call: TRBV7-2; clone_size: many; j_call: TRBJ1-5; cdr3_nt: TGTGCCAGCAGCTTAAAACTCCGGGACACCAATCAGCCCCAGCATTTT; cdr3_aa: CASSLKLRDTNQPQHF
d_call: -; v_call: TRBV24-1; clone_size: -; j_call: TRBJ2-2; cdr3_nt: TGTGCCACCAGTGACCCGGAAGCCGGGGAGCTGTTTTTT; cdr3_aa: CATSDPEAGELFF
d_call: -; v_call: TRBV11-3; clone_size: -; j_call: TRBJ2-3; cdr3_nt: TGTGCCAGCAGCCCAAGCGGGCAGCACACAGATACGCAGTATTTT; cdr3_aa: CASSPSGQHTDTQYF